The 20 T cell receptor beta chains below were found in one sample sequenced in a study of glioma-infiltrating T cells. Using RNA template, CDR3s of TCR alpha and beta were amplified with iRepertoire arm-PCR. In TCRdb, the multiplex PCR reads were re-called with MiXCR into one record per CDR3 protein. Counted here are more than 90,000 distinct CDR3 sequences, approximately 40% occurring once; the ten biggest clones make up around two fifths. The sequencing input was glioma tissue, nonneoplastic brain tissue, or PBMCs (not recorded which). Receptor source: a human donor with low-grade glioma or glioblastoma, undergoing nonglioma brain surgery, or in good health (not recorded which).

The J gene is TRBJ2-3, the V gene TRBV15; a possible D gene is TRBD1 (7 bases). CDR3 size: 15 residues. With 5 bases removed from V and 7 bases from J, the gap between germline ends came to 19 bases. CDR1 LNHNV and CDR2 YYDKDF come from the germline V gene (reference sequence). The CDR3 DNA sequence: TGTGCCACCAGCTTCCAGGGGGGAGTCGCATATACGCAGTATTTT. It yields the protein CATSFQGGVAYTQYF.

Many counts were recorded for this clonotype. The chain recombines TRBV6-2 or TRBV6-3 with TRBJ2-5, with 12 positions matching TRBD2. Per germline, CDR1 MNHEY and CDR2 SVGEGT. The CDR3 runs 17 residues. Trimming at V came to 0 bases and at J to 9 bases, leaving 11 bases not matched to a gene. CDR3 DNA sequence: TGTGCCAGCAGTTACTCGACTAGCGGGAGCCTTCCCGGGGCCCAGTACTTC. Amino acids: CASSYSTSGSLPGAQYF.

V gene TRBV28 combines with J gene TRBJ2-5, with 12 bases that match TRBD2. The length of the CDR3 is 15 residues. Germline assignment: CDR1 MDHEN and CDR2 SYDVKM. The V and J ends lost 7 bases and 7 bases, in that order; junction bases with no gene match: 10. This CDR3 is CASTTTSGGSTTQYF. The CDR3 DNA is TGTGCCAGCACTACCACTAGCGGGGGGTCGACGACCCAGTACTTC.

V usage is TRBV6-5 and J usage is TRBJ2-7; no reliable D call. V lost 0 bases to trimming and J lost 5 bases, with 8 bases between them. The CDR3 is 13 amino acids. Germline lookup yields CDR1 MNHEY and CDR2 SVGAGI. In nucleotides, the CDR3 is TGTGCCAGCAGTTACTCGGATTGGAACGAGCAGTACTTC. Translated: CASSYSDWNEQYF.

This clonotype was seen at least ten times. This CDR3 is CASSRTSGGAYNEQFF. As DNA, the CDR3 is TGTGCCAGTAGTCGGACTAGCGGAGGGGCCTACAATGAGCAGTTCTTC. The chain employs TRBV19 and TRBJ2-1; 10 bases are a match to TRBD2. The V gene end was trimmed by 5 bases and the J gene end by 2 bases; junction bases not matched to a gene: 6. CDR1 is LNHDA, CDR2 SQIVND, per germline (reference sequence). The CDR3 spans 16 residues.

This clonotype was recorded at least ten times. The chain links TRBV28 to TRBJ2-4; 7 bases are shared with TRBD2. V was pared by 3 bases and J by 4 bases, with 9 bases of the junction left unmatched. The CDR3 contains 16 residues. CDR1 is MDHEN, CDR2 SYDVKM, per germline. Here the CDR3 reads CASSLPGGGTKNIQYF. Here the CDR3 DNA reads TGTGCCAGCAGTTTGCCTGGCGGGGGAACAAAAAACATTCAGTACTTC.

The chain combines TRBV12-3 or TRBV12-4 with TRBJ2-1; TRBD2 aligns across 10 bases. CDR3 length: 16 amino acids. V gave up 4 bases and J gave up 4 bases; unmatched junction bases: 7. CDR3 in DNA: TGTGCCAGCAGTTCGGGTAGCGGGGGGCCTTACAATGAGCAGTTCTTC. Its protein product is CASSSGSGGPYNEQFF.

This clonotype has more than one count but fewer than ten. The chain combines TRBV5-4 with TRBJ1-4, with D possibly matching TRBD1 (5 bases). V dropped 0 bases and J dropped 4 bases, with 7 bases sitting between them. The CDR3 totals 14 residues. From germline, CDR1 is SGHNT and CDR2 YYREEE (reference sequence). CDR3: CASSLVGVNEKLFF. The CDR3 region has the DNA TGTGCCAGCAGCTTGGTGGGGGTTAATGAAAAACTGTTTTTT.

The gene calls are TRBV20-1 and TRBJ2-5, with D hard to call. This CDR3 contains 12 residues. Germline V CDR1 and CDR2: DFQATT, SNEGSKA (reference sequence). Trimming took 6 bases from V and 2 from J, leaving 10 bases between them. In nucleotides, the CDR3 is TGCAGTGCAATTGGGCAGCAAGAGACCCAGTACTTC. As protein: CSAIGQQETQYF.

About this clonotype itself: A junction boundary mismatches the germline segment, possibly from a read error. CDR3 in amino acids: CATSSGTAAGVLFF. The DNA for the CDR3 is TGCGCCACCAGCTCCGGGACTGCGGCCGGGGTGCTGTTTTTT. This chain links TRBV5-1 with TRBJ2-2, with D possibly matching TRBD2 (6 bases). CDR1 is SGHRS and CDR2 is YFSETQ in the germline V gene. This CDR3 contains 14 residues.

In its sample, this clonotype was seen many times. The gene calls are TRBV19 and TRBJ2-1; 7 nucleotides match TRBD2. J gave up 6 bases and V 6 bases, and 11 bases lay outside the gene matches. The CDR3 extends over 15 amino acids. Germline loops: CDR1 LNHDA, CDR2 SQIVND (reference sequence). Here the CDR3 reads CASSPVPSGANEQFF. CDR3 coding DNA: TGTGCCAGTAGCCCTGTTCCAAGCGGGGCCAATGAGCAGTTCTTC.

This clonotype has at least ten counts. CDR3 coding DNA: TGCAGTGCTAGAAGAGAGCCTAACTATGGCTACACCTTC. Protein sequence: CSARREPNYGYTF. V gene TRBV20-1 combines with J gene TRBJ1-2; no firm D call. Trimming took 2 bases from V and 0 from J, leaving 7 bases between them. CDR1 and CDR2 (germline): DFQATT, SNEGSKA (reference sequence). CDR3 length: 13 amino acids.

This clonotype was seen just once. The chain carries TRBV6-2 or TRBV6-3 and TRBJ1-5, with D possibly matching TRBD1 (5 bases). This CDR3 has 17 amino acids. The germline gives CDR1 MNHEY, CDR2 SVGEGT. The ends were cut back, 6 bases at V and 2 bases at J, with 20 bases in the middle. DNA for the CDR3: TGTGCCAGCAGGGCAGGGCCCGAACCTGGAGGCAATCAGCCCCAGCATTTT. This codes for CASRAGPEPGGNQPQHF.

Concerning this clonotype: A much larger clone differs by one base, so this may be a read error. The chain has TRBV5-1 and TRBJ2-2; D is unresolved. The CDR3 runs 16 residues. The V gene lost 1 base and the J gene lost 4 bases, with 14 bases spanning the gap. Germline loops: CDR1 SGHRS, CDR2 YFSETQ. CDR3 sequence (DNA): TGCGCCAGCAGCTTGACATTACGGGTGGGCACCGGGGAGCTGTTTTTT. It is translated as CASSLTLRVGTGELFF.

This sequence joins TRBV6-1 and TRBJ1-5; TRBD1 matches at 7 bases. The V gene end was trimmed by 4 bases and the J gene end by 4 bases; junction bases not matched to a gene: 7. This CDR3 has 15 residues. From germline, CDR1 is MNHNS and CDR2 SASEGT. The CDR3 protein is CASSAGQEWNQPQHF. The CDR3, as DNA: TGTGCCAGCAGTGCCGGACAGGAGTGGAATCAGCCCCAGCATTTT.

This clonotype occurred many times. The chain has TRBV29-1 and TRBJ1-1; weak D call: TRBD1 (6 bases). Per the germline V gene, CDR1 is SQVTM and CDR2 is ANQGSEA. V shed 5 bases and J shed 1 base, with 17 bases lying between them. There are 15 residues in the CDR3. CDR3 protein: CSVPGGGRWNTEAFF. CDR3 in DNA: TGCAGCGTTCCAGGAGGGGGGCGATGGAACACTGAAGCTTTCTTT.

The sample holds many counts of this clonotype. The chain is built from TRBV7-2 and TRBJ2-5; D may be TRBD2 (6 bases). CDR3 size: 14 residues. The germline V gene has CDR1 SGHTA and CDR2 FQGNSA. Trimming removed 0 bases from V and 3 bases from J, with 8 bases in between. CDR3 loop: CASSLAGGEETQYF. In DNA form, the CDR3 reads TGTGCCAGCAGCTTAGCCGGCGGGGAAGAGACCCAGTACTTC.

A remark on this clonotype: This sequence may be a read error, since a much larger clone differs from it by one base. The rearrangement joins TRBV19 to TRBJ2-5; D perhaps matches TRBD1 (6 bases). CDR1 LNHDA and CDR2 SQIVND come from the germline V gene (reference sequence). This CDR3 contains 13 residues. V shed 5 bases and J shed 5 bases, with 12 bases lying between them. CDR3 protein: CASSVAGVETQYF. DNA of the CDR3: TGTGCCAGTAGTGTCGCAGGGGTGGAGACCCAGTACTTC.

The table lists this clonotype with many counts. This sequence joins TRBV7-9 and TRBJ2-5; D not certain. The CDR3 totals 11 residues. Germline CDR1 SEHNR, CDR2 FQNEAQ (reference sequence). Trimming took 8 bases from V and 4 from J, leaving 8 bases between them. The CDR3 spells CASAFSETQYF. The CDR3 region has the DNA TGTGCCAGCGCATTTTCAGAGACCCAGTACTTC. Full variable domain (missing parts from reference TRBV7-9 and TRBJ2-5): DTGVSQNPRHKITKRGQNVTFRCDPISEHNRLYWYRQTLGQGPEFLTYFQNEAQLEKSRLLSDRFSAERPKGSFSTLEIQRTEQGDSAMYLCASAFSETQYFGPGTRLLVL.

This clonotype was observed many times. The CDR3 coding sequence is TGTGCCAGCAGCCAAGGGCCCGGACTAGCGAGTCCGTCGGAGCTGTTTTTT. It encodes CASSQGPGLASPSELFF. This sequence joins TRBV3-1 and TRBJ2-2; 9 bases are shared with TRBD2. V shed 1 base, J shed 10 bases, and the junction held 13 bases outside the gene matches. The CDR3 is made up of 17 amino acids. The germline V gene has CDR1 LGHDT and CDR2 YNNKEL (reference sequence).